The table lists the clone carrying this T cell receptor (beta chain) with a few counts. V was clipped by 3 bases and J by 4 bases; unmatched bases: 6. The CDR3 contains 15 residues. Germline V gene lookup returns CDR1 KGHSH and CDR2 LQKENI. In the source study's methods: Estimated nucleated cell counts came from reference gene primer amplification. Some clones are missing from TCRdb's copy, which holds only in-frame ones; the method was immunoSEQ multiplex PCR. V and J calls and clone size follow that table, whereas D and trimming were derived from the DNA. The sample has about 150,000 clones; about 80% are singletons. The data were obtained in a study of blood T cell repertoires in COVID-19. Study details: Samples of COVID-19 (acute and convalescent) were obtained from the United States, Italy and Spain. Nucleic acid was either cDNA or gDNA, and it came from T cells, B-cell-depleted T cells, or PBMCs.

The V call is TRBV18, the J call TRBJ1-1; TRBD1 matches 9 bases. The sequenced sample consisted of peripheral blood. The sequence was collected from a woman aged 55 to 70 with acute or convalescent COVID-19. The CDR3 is CASSPPGTGSTEAFF. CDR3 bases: TGTGCCAGCTCACCGCCCGGGACAGGGTCCACTGAAGCTTTCTTT.